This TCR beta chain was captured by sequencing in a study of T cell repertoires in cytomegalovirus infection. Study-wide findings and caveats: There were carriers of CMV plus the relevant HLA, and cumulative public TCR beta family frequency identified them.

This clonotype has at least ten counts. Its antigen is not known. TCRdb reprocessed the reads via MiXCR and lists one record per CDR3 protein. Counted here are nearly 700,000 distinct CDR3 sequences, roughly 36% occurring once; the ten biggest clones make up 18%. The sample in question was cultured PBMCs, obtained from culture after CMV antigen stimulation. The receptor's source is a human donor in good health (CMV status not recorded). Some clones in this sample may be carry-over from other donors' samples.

In DNA form, the CDR3 reads TGTGCCAGCAGCTTGGTACAGGGGAGCTACGAGCAGTACTTC. This gives the protein CASSLVQGSYEQYF. The chain recombines TRBV7-2 with TRBJ2-7, with 7 bases aligning to TRBD1. The ends lost 3 bases at V and 3 bases at J; junction bases unmatched: 5. Per the germline V gene, CDR1 is SGHTA and CDR2 is FQGNSA. The CDR3 spans 14 residues.